This TCR beta chain was captured in a study of shared T cell receptors in the human thymus. The table came from immunoSEQ multiplex PCR; TCRdb's copy has only in-frame clones and leaves some out. This sample has 650,000 to 950,000 clones, with 80% to 90% found just once. The CDR3 is made up of 16 amino acids. Germline V gives CDR1 MDHEN, CDR2 SYDVKM. J lost 4 bases, V lost 4 bases, and 7 bases had no gene match. This sample also belongs to another study, concerning human thymus T cells.

The chain uses TRBV28 and TRBJ1-5, with TRBD1 identical over 10 bases. The TCR sequence derives from a girl in the first two years of life with a congenital heart defect. The sequenced sample consisted of thymocytes. CDR3 DNA sequence: TGTGCCAGCAGTTGTAACCGGGACAGGGGTAATCAGCCCCAGCATTTT. Translation: CASSCNRDRGNQPQHF.